This is a list of T cell receptor beta chains from one sample in a study of blood T cell repertoires in COVID-19. Method: immunoSEQ multiplex PCR; TCRdb's copy keeps in-frame clones and lacks some. The sample includes roughly 190,000 clones, roughly four fifths of them seen just once. Source material: peripheral blood. The receptor set was obtained from a human donor with acute or convalescent COVID-19. The donor label of this sample is uncertain. CDR3s include the opening cysteine and the closing phenylalanine or tryptophan. A D gene is named only where the DNA matches it firmly. Size tells how often a clone was seen (once, few, many) or the class of an expanded clone, and some rows leave it out.

J | V | D | size | DNA | CDR3
TRBJ1-3 | TRBV6-6 | TRBD1 | few | TGTGCCAGCAGTTACCCTAAGGGACAGTTAAACACCATATATTTT | CASSYPKGQLNTIYF
TRBJ2-3 | TRBV19 | TRBD2 | - | TGTGCCAGTAGTAAGCCCAGGACTAGCGGGGGAGCAGATACGCAGTATTTT | CASSKPRTSGGADTQYF
TRBJ1-2 | TRBV27 | TRBD1 | few | TGTGCCAGCAGTTCCTTCGGTGGGGACAGGGGAGAATCTGGCTACACCTTC | CASSSFGGDRGESGYTF
TRBJ1-3 | TRBV6-1 | - | - | TGTGCCAGCAGTGAGATGAGGTCCGGAAACACCATATATTTT | CASSEMRSGNTIYF
TRBJ1-5 | TRBV28 | - | - | TGTGCCAGCAGTTTATCAGGGGCCCCTCTTAGCAATCAGCCCCAGCATTTT | CASSLSGAPLSNQPQHF
TRBJ1-5 | TRBV28 | - | - | TGTGCCAGCAGTGCTCTGGGCCTGCCCCAGCATTTT | CASSALGLPQHF
TRBJ1-2 | TRBV6-5 | TRBD1 | - | TGTGCCAGCCATGCTACAGGGGGCAACTATGGCTACACCTTC | CASHATGGNYGYTF
TRBJ1-5 | TRBV2 | TRBD1 | - | TGTGCCAGCAGTGAGATGGACAGGGCCAATCAGCCCCAGCATTTT | CASSEMDRANQPQHF
TRBJ2-6 | TRBV5-1 | - | many | TGCGCCAGCAGCTTTACGCTGGACAACTCTGGGGCCAACGTCCTGACTTTC | CASSFTLDNSGANVLTF
TRBJ1-2 | TRBV14 | - | few | TGTGCCAGCAGCCAAGGATTTAGAGAGCCCGGCTTC | CASSQGFREPGF
TRBJ2-5 | TRBV30 | - | - | TGTGCCTGGAGTGTAATGGCGGCCGGGCAAGAGACCCAGTACTTC | CAWSVMAAGQETQYF
TRBJ2-2 | TRBV19 | - | - | TGTGCCAGTAGAATGGGGCAGGTGGCCGGGGAGCTGTTTTTT | CASRMGQVAGELFF
TRBJ2-5 | TRBV5-6 | - | - | TGTGCCAGCAGCTCGATATCACTCGGGTACTTGTACCAAGAGACCCAGTACTTC | CASSSISLGYLYQETQYF
TRBJ1-4 | TRBV7-8 | TRBD1 | - | TGTGCCAGCAGCTGGGGACAGGGGGAAAAACTGTTTTTT | CASSWGQGEKLFF
TRBJ2-5 | TRBV7-9 | - | - | TGTGCCAGCAGCTTCCAGGGAAACCAAGAGACCCAGTACTTC | CASSFQGNQETQYF
TRBJ1-6 | TRBV5-5 | TRBD1 | - | TGTGCCAGCAGCGCCGACAGGGCCTATAATTCACCCCTCCACTTT | CASSADRAYNSPLHF
TRBJ1-3 | TRBV10-3 | - | - | TGTGCCATCAGTGGGGGAGGGACAAGCTCTGGAAACACCATATATTTT | CAISGGGTSSGNTIYF
TRBJ2-6 | TRBV30 | - | - | TGTGCCTGGAGGGAAGCGGGCGCTGGGGCCAACGTCCTGACTTTC | CAWREAGAGANVLTF
TRBJ1-5 | TRBV6-1 | - | - | TGTGCCAGCAGTGAAGTGCGGAGGGGTCGCAATCAGCCCCAGCATTTT | CASSEVRRGRNQPQHF
TRBJ2-7 | TRBV5-4 | - | - | TGTGCCAGCAGCTTGGGTACAGCAAGCTCCTACGAGCAGTACTTC | CASSLGTASSYEQYF
TRBJ1-6 | TRBV6-6 | TRBD1 | few | TGTGCCAGCAGTCTCAAAGGGACAGGGTTCAGCTCCTATAATTCACCCCTCCACTTT | CASSLKGTGFSSYNSPLHF
TRBJ1-1 | TRBV19 | TRBD1 | few | TGTGCCACAGAAGGACAGGGGGGGAAGAACACTGAAGCTTTCTTT | CATEGQGGKNTEAFF
TRBJ2-2 | TRBV15 | TRBD2 | once | TGTGCCACCAGAAGAGCGGGAGGAAGGACCGGGGAGCTGTTTTTT | CATRRAGGRTGELFF
TRBJ1-4 | TRBV19 | - | - | TGTGCCAGTAGTATAGACCGACTATCGGAAAAACTGTTTTTT | CASSIDRLSEKLFF
TRBJ1-4 | TRBV2 | - | - | TGTGCCAGCAGTGCCCGACAGTCAACTAATGAAAAACTGTTTTTT | CASSARQSTNEKLFF
TRBJ2-7 | TRBV7-9 | TRBD1 | - | TGTGCCAGCAGCGCCTACAGGGGCGCGTCCTACGAGCAGTACTTC | CASSAYRGASYEQYF
TRBJ2-2 | TRBV21-1 | - | - | TGTGCCAGCAGGCCCCTGGGGCGGGAGGGTGCCGGGGAGCTGTTTTTT | CASRPLGREGAGELFF
TRBJ2-1 | TRBV7-2 | TRBD2 | - | TGTGCCAGCAGCATAACTAGCGGGCCTTACAATGAGCAGTTCTTC | CASSITSGPYNEQFF
TRBJ2-1 | TRBV3-1/TRBV3-2 | - | - | TGTGCCAGCAGCCAAGGGGCCTCCTACAATGAGCAGTTCTTC | CASSQGASYNEQFF
TRBJ1-1 | TRBV28 | TRBD1 | - | TGTGCCAGCAGTTTACAGACAGGGGTCGACACTGAAGCTTTCTTT | CASSLQTGVDTEAFF
TRBJ1-2 | TRBV19 | - | - | TGTGCCAGTAGTATCGGGGGGGCCGTCTATGGCTACACCTTC | CASSIGGAVYGYTF
TRBJ2-6 | TRBV5-5 | - | - | TGTGCCAGCAGCTTGACAGGGACCCTTAACTCTGGGGCCAACGTCCTGACTTTC | CASSLTGTLNSGANVLTF
TRBJ2-7 | TRBV4-1 | - | once | TGCGCCAGCAGCCTCCGCCCCCAGGGCGCCTACGAGCAGTACTTC | CASSLRPQGAYEQYF
TRBJ1-4 | TRBV6-1 | - | - | TGTGCCAGCAGTGAAGTAAGGGCGGCCCGAGGGGAAAAACTGTTTTTT | CASSEVRAARGEKLFF
TRBJ2-3 | TRBV18 | TRBD2 | - | TGTGCCAGCTCACCACAGCTAGCGGGAGGTACGCAGTATTTT | CASSPQLAGGTQYF